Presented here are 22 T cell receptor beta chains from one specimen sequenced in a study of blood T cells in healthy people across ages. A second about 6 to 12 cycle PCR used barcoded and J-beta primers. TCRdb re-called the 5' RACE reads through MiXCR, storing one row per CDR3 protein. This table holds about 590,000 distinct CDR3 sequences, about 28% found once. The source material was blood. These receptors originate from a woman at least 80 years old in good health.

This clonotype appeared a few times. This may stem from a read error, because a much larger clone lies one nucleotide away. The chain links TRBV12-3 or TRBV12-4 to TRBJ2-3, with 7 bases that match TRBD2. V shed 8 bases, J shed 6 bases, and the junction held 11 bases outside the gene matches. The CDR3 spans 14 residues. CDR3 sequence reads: CASSRAGNKDTQYF. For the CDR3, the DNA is TGTGCCAGCTCGCGAGCGGGGAACAAGGATACGCAGTATTTT.

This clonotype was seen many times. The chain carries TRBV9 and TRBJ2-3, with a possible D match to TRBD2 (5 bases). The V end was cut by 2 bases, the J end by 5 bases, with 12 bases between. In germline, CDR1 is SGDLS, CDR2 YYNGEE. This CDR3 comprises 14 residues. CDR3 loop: CASSVARRVDTQYF. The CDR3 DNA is TGTGCCAGCAGCGTGGCTAGGCGGGTAGATACGCAGTATTTT.

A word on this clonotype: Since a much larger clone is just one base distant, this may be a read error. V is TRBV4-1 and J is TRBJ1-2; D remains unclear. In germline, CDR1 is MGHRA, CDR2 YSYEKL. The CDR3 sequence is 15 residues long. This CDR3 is CASSREGGQDHGCTF. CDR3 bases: TGCGCCAGCAGCCGGGAGGGCGGGCAGGACCATGGCTGCACCTTC.

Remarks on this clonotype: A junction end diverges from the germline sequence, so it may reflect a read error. CDR3 sequence reads: CASVMLSTDAQYF. The CDR3, as DNA: TGTGCCAGCGTCATGTTGAGCACAGATGCGCAGTATTTT. The V and J genes are TRBV12-3 or TRBV12-4 and TRBJ2-3; no clear D. The length of the CDR3 is 13 residues.

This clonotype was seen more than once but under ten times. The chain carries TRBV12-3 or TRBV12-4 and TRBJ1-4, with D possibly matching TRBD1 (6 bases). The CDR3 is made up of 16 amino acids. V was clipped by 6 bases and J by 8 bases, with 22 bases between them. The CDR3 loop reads CASSPRRGAGKEKLFF. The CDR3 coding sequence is TGTGCCAGCAGCCCGCGAAGGGGGGCAGGGAAAGAAAAACTGTTTTTT.

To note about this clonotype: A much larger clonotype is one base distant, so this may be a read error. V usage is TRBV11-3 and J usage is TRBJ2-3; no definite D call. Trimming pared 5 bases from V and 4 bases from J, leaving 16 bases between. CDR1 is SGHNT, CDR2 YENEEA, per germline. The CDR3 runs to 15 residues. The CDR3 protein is CASSPRGPRSDTQYF. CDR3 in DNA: TGTGCCAGCAGCCCCCGAGGCCCCAGATCAGATACGCAGTATTTT.

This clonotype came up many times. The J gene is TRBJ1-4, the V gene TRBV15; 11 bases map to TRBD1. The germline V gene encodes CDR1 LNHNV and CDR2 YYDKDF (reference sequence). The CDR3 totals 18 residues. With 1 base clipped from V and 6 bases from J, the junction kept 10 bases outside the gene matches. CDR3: CATSRVGQGAVIYEKLFF. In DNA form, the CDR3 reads TGTGCCACCAGCAGAGTTGGACAGGGGGCTGTCATTTATGAAAAACTGTTTTTT.

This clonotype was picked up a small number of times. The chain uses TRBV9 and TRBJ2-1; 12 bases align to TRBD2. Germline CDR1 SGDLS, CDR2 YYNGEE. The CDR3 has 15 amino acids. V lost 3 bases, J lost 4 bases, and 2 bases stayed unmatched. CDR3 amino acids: CASSALAGGYNEQFF. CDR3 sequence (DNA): TGTGCCAGCAGCGCACTAGCGGGGGGATACAATGAGCAGTTCTTC.

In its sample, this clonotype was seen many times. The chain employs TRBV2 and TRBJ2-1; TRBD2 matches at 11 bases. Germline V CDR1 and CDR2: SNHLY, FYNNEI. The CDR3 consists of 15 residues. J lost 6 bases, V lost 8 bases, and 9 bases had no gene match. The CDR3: CASLFLAGGRNEQFF. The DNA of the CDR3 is TGTGCCAGCCTATTTCTAGCGGGGGGCCGCAATGAGCAGTTCTTC.

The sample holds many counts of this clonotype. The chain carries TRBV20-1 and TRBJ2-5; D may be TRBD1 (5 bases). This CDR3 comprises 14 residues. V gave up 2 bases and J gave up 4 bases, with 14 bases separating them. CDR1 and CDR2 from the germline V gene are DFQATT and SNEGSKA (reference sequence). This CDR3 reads CSARFQGIGETQYF. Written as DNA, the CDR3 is TGCAGTGCTAGATTCCAGGGAATTGGAGAGACCCAGTACTTC.

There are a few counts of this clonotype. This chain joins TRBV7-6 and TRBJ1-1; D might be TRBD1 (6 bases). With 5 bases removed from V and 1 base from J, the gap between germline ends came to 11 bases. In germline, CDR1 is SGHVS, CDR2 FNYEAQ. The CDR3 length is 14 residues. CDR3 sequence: CASSPQQGNTEAFF. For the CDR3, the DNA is TGTGCCAGCAGCCCACAACAGGGGAACACTGAAGCTTTCTTT.

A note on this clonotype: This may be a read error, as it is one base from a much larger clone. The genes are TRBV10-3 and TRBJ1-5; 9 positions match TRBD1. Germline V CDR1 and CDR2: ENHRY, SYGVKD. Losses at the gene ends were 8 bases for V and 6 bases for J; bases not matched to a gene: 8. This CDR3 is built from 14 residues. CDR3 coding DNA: TGTGCCATCGGGAGGACAGGGGATACTCAGCCCCAGCATTTT. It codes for CAIGRTGDTQPQHF.

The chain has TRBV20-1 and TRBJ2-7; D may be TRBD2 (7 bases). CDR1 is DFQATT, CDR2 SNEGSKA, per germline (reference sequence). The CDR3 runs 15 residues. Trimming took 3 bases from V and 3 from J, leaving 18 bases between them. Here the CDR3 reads CSASTIRGAVYEQYF. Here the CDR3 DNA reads TGCAGTGCTAGTACGATACGGGGGGCTGTCTACGAGCAGTACTTC.

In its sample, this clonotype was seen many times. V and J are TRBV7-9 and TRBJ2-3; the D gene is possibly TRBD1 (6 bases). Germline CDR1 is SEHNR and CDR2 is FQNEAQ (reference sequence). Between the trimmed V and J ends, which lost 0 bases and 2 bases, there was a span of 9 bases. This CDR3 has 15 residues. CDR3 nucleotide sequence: TGTGCCAGCAGCTTAGCGACAGGTCTCACAGATACGCAGTATTTT. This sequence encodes CASSLATGLTDTQYF.

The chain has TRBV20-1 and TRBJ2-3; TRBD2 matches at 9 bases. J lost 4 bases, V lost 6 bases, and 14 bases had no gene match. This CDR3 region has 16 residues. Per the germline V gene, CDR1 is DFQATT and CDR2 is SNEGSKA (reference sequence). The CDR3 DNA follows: TGCAGTGCCAGAATTATGGGGACTAGCTCTCCAGATACGCAGTATTTT. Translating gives CSARIMGTSSPDTQYF.

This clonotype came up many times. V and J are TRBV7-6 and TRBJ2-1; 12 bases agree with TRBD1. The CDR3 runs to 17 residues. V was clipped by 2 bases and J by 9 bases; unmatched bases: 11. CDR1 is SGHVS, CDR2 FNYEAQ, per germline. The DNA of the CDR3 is TGTGCCAGCAGCTTATTATATCTGGGACAGGGGGCAGGTGAGCAGTTCTTC. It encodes CASSLLYLGQGAGEQFF.

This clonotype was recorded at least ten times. This CDR3 is CATSRVGGNEKLFF. The CDR3 bases are TGTGCCACCAGCAGAGTGGGCGGAAATGAAAAACTGTTTTTT. The rearrangement joins TRBV15 to TRBJ1-4; D gene ambiguous. The germline V gene encodes CDR1 LNHNV and CDR2 YYDKDF (reference sequence). This CDR3 contains 14 residues. V dropped 1 base and J dropped 5 bases, with 8 bases sitting between them.

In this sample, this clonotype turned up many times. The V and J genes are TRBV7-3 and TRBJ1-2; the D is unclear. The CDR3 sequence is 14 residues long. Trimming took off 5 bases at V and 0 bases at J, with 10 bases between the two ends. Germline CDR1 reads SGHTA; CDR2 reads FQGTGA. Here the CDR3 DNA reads TGTGCCAGCAGCCTTGCGGGAGCTAACTATGGCTACACCTTC. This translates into CASSLAGANYGYTF.

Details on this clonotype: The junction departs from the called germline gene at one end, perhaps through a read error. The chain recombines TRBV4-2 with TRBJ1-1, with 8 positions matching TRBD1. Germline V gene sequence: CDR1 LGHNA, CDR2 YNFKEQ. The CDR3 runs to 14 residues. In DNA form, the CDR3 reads TGTACCAGCAGCACTGGACAGGGGAACACTGAAGCTTTCTTT. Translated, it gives CTSSTGQGNTEAFF.

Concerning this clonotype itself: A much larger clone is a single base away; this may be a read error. The CDR3 DNA is TGTGCCAGCAGCATCACAGGGAGCGGTAGGGAATCTGAAGCTTTCTTT. Protein: CASSITGSGRESEAFF. The J gene is TRBJ1-1, the V gene TRBV6-5; TRBD1 might be the D (6 bases). CDR1 MNHEY and CDR2 SVGAGI come from the germline V gene. The V and J ends lost 6 bases and 6 bases respectively, with 23 bases between them. The CDR3 extends over 16 amino acids.

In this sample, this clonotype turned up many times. The CDR3 reads CASSTQGPKNIQYF. The CDR3 nucleotides are TGTGCCAGCAGTACTCAGGGTCCCAAAAACATTCAGTACTTC. This rearrangement joins TRBV28 to TRBJ2-4; weak D call: TRBD1 (5 bases). The germline V gene encodes CDR1 MDHEN and CDR2 SYDVKM. Trimming stripped 5 bases from V and 2 bases from J, with 10 bases between. This CDR3 has 14 residues.

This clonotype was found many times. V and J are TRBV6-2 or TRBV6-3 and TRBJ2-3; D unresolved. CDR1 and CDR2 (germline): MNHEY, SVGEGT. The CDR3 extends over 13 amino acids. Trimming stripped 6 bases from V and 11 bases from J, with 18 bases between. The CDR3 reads CASSRTGSPKQYF. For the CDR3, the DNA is TGTGCCAGCAGCCGGACCGGGTCCCCGAAGCAGTATTTT.